This entry lists 12 T cell receptor beta chains sequenced from one sample in a study of T cell responses to AZD1222 COVID-19 vaccine. The assay was immunoSEQ multiplex PCR, and TCRdb's table has in-frame clones only and misses some. The table shows around 110,000 clones, with more than 85% occurring only once. Sequenced material: peripheral blood, taken on day 0 of AZD1222 vaccination. All receptors come from an adult in good health.

V usage is TRBV27 and J usage is TRBJ1-5; TRBD1 aligns across 12 bases. Germline loops: CDR1 MNHEY, CDR2 SMNVEV (reference sequence). V trimming: 2 bases; J trimming: 4 bases; junction bases outside the gene matches: 9. The CDR3 runs 18 residues. CDR3: CASSLRGQGALLNQPQHF. CDR3 nucleotides: TGTGCCAGCAGTTTAAGGGGACAGGGGGCTTTATTGAATCAGCCCCAGCATTTT.

This chain uses TRBV5-1 with TRBJ1-6, with D possibly being TRBD1 (5 bases). The CDR3 sequence is 13 residues long. With 4 bases removed from V and 8 bases from J, the gap between germline ends came to 10 bases. CDR1 is SGHRS and CDR2 is YFSETQ in the germline V gene. CDR3 sequence (DNA): TGCGCCAGCAGCACGACGGGGGATTCACCCCTCCACTTT. Its translation: CASSTTGDSPLHF.

This chain uses TRBV6-4 with TRBJ2-1; D is ambiguous. The CDR3 has 13 amino acids. V lost 4 bases and J lost 4, with 8 bases in between. Germline CDR1 and CDR2: MRHNA and SNTAGT. CDR3 coding DNA: TGTGCCAGCAGTGGTTCCGGTTACAATGAGCAGTTCTTC. Its translation: CASSGSGYNEQFF.

The chain is built from TRBV7-2 and TRBJ2-3; 7 nucleotides match TRBD1. V was clipped by 2 bases and J by 2 bases; unmatched bases: 10. This CDR3 comprises 17 residues. Looked up from germline, CDR1 is SGHTA and CDR2 is FQGNSA. This CDR3 reads CASSLRLGGLFTDTQYF. CDR3 DNA sequence: TGTGCCAGCAGCTTAAGGCTAGGGGGCCTTTTCACAGATACGCAGTATTTT.

This chain joins TRBV10-3 and TRBJ2-5; 7 bases align to TRBD2. Germline V gene sequence: CDR1 ENHRY, CDR2 SYGVKD. V shed 5 bases and J 0 bases; nucleotides not matched to a gene: 9. The CDR3 spans 16 residues. This CDR3 reads CAISPRGAGNQETQYF. For the CDR3, the DNA is TGTGCCATCAGTCCTCGGGGAGCGGGAAACCAAGAGACCCAGTACTTC.

V gene TRBV5-6 combines with J gene TRBJ1-1; D is uncertain. Per the germline V gene, CDR1 is SGHDT and CDR2 is YYEEEE. Between the trimmed V and J ends, which lost 2 bases and 2 bases, there was a span of 16 bases. The CDR3 runs 16 residues. CDR3 nucleotides: TGTGCCAGCAGCTTCCCTCGAGGGAGGGATAACACTGAAGCTTTCTTT. This codes for CASSFPRGRDNTEAFF.

The rearrangement uses TRBV6-5 and TRBJ2-2; D is unresolved. The V gene lost 7 bases and the J gene lost 5 bases, with 5 bases spanning the gap. Germline CDR1 reads MNHEY; CDR2 reads SVGAGI. The CDR3 loop spans 11 amino acids. The chain's CDR3 is CASMRTGELFF. The CDR3, as DNA: TGTGCCAGCATGCGGACCGGGGAGCTGTTTTTT.

The gene calls are TRBV30 and TRBJ1-4; D uncertain. CDR1 is GTSNPN, CDR2 SVGIG, per germline (reference sequence). Between the trimmed V and J ends, which lost 3 bases and 9 bases, there was a span of 11 bases. The CDR3 length is 12 residues. CDR3 sequence reads: CAWSAPPQKLFF. DNA for the CDR3: TGTGCCTGGAGCGCCCCCCCGCAAAAACTGTTTTTT.

The V call is TRBV19, the J call TRBJ1-1; D remains unclear. Germline loops: CDR1 LNHDA, CDR2 SQIVND (reference sequence). The CDR3 extends over 13 amino acids. Trimming stripped 4 bases from V and 0 bases from J, with 6 bases between. The CDR3 DNA follows: TGTGCCAGTAGTAGAGAAATGAACACTGAAGCTTTCTTT. This codes for CASSREMNTEAFF. Based on the CDR3 plus reference TRBV19 and TRBJ1-1, the full variable domain is DGGITQSPKYLFRKEGQNVTLSCEQNLNHDAMYWYRQDPGQGLRLIYYSQIVNDFQKGDIAEGYSVSREKKESFPLTVTSAQKNPTAFYLCASSREMNTEAFFGQGTRLTVV.

This clone was detected only once. The chain has TRBV19 and TRBJ2-1; TRBD2 agrees at 15 bases. This CDR3 contains 17 residues. V dropped 3 bases and J dropped 7; count of bases not matched to a gene: 7. The germline CDR1 and CDR2 sequences are LNHDA and SQIVND (reference sequence). CDR3 DNA sequence: TGTGCCAGTAGTATTCTTGGACTAGCGGGAGGGCGGAATGAGCAGTTCTTC. This gives the protein CASSILGLAGGRNEQFF.

The gene calls are TRBV6-6 and TRBJ1-1; 8 positions match TRBD1. Germline CDR1 MNHNY, CDR2 SVGAGI (reference sequence). J gave up 4 bases and V 2 bases, and 3 bases lay outside the gene matches. The CDR3 sequence is 14 residues long. Here the CDR3 DNA reads TGTGCCAGCAGTTACATTGACAGGGGCACTGAAGCTTTCTTT. This codes for CASSYIDRGTEAFF.

The V gene is TRBV5-8, the J gene TRBJ2-1; D call uncertain. CDR3 length equals 11 residues. Looked up from germline, CDR1 is SGHTS and CDR2 is YDEGEE. Trimming took 2 bases from V and 4 from J, leaving 1 base between them. The CDR3 DNA reads as TGTGCCAGCAGCTTTTACAATGAGCAGTTCTTC. Protein: CASSFYNEQFF.